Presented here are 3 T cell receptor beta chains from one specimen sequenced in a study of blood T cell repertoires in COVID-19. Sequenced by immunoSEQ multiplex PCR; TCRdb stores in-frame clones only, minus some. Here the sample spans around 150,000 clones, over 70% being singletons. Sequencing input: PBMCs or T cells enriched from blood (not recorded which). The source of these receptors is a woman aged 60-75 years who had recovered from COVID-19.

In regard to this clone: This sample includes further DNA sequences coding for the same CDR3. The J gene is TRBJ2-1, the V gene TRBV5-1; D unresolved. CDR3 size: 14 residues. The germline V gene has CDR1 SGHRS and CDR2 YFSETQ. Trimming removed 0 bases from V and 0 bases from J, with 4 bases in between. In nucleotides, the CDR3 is TGCGCCAGCAGCTTGGAAGCCTCCTACAATGAGCAGTTCTTC. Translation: CASSLEASYNEQFF.

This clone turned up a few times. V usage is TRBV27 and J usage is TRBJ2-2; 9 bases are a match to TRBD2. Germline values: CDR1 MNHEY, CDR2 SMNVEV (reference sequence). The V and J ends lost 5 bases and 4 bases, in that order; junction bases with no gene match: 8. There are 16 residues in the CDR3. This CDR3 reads CASSPGIAGVTGELFF. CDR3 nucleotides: TGTGCCAGCAGTCCCGGGATAGCGGGGGTCACCGGGGAGCTGTTTTTT.

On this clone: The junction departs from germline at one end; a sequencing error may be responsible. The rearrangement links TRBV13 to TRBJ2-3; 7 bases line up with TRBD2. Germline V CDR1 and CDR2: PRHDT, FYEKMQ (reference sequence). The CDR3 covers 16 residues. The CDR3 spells CASSVGRGSEGDTQYF. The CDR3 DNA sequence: TGTGCCAGCAGCGTAGGGCGGGGGAGTGAGGGAGATACGCAGTATTTT.